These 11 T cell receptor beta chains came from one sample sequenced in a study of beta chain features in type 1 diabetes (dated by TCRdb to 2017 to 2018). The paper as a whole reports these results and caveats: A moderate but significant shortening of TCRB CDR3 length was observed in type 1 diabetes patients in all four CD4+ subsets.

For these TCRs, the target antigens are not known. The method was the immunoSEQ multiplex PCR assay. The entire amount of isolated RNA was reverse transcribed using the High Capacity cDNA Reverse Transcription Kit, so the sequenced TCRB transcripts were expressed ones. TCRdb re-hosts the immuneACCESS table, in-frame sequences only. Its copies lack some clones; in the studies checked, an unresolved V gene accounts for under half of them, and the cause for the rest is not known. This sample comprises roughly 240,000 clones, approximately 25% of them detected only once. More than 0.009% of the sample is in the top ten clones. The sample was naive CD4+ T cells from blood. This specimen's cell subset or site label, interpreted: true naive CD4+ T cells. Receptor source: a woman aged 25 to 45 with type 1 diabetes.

CDR3 loop: CASSQGRTGTPSTDTQYF. Written as DNA, the CDR3 is TGCGCCAGCAGTCAAGGACGGACAGGCACCCCTAGCACAGATACGCAGTATTTT. This chain joins TRBV23-1 and TRBJ2-3, with 7 bases fitting TRBD1. TRBV23-1 is noted as an ORF with a role that remains uncertain. CDR3 length equals 18 residues. Trimming at V came to 2 bases and at J to 0 bases, leaving 11 bases not matched to a gene.

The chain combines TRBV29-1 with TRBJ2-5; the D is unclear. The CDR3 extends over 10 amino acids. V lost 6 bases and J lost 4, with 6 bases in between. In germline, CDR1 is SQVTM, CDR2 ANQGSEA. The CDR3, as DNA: TGCAGCGTAATTAGAGAGACCCAGTACTTC. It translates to CSVIRETQYF. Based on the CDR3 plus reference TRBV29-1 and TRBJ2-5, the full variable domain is SAVISQKPSRDICQRGTSLTIQCQVDSQVTMMFWYRQQPGQSLTLIATANQGSEATYESGFVIDKFPISRPNLTFSTLTVSNMSPEDSSIYLCSVIRETQYFGPGTRLLVL.

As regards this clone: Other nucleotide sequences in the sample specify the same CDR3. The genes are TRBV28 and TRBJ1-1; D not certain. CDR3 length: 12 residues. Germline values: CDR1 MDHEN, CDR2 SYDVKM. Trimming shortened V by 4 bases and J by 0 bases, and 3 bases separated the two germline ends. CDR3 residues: CASSSVNTEAFF. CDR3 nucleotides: TGTGCCAGCAGTTCCGTGAACACTGAAGCTTTCTTT.

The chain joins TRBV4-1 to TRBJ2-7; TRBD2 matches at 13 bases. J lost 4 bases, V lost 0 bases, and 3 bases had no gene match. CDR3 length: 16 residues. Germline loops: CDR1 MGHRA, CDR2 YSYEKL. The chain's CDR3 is CASSQEALAGGYEQYF. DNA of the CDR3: TGCGCCAGCAGCCAAGAGGCACTAGCGGGAGGGTACGAGCAGTACTTC.

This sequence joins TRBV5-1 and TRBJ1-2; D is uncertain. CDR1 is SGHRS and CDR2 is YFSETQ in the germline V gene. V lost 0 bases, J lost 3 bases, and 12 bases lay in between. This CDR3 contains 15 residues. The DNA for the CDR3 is TGCGCCAGCAGCTTGGAATGGGGAGTCGACTATGGCTACACCTTC. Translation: CASSLEWGVDYGYTF.

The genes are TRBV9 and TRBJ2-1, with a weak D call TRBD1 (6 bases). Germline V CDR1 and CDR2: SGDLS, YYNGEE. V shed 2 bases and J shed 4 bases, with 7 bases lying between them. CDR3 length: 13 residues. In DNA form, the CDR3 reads TGTGCCAGCAGCGTGGACAGATACAATGAGCAGTTCTTC. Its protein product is CASSVDRYNEQFF. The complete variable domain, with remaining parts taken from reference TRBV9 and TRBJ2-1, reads DSGVTQTPKHLITATGQRVTLRCSPRSGDLSVYWYQQSLDQGLQFLIQYYNGEERAKGNILERFSAQQFPDLHSELNLSSLELGDSALYFCASSVDRYNEQFFGPGTRLTVL.

The CDR3 spells CASSSDGTTSAKNIQYF. The CDR3 DNA is TGTGCCAGCAGCTCAGATGGGACTACTTCAGCCAAAAACATTCAGTACTTC. V usage is TRBV7-8 and J usage is TRBJ2-4; 7 bases are a match to TRBD2. Germline trimming cut 4 bases from V and 0 bases from J; bases unmatched to any gene: 9. Germline V lookup: CDR1 SGHVS, CDR2 FQNEAQ. The CDR3 has 17 residues.

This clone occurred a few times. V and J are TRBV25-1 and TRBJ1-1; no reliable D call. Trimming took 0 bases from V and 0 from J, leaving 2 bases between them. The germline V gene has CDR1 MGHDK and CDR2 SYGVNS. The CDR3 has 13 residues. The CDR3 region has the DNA TGTGCCAGCAGTGAATACATGAACACTGAAGCTTTCTTT. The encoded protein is CASSEYMNTEAFF.

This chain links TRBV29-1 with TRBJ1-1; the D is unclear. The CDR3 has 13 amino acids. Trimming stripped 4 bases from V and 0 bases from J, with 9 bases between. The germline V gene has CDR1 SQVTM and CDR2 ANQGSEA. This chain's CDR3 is CSVGLGMNTEAFF. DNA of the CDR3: TGCAGCGTTGGTCTGGGCATGAACACTGAAGCTTTCTTT.

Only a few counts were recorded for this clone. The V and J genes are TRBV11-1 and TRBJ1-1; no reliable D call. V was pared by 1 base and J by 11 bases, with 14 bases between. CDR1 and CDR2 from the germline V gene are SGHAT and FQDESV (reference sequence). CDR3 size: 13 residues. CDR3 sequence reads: CASSLGGNFQAFF. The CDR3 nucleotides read TGTGCCAGCAGCTTAGGAGGAAATTTTCAGGCTTTCTTT.

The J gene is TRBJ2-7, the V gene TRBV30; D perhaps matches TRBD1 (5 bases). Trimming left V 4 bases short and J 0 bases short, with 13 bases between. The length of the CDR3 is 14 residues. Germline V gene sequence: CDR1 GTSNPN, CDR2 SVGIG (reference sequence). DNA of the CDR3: TGTGCCTGGAAAGTACAGGAAGACTCCTACGAGCAGTACTTC. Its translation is CAWKVQEDSYEQYF. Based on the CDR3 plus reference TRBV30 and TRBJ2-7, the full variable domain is SQTIHQWPATLVQPVGSPLSLECTVEGTSNPNLYWYRQAAGRGLQLLFYSVGIGQISSEVPQNLSASRPQDRQFILSSKKLLLSDSGFYLCAWKVQEDSYEQYFGPGTRLTVT.